This TCR beta chain was retrieved from a study of patients and donors after allogeneic stem cell transplantation. At least ten counts were recorded for this clonotype. V was pared by 0 bases and J by 5 bases, with 17 bases between. The CDR3 has 16 amino acids. The germline V gene has CDR1 MGHRA and CDR2 YSYEKL. One entry per CDR3 protein results from TCRdb running MiXCR on the RT-PCR reads. This table holds 200,000 to 250,000 distinct CDR3 sequences, less than 15% found once. The origin of this receptor is a human donor who was either an allogeneic HSCT recipient or a stem cell or donor lymphocyte infusion donor (not recorded which). It is not recorded whose cells these are; they may come from a transplant donor. The V and J genes are TRBV4-1 and TRBJ2-7, with D perhaps TRBD1 or TRBD2 (6 bases each). The sample consisted of blood, either unsorted or a sorted T cell fraction (not recorded which). The CDR3 DNA reads TGCGCCAGCAGCCAAGAGTCCCGGGGGCGCCACGACGAGCAGTACTTC. This gives the protein CASSQESRGRHDEQYF.